The 28 T cell receptor beta chains given below trace back to one sample, sequenced in a study of OX40 agonist ivuxolimab in advanced cancers. Clones were sequenced by immunoSEQ multiplex PCR, and TCRdb holds only the in-frame ones, with some missing. The sample shows around 60,000 clones, about 91% of them seen only once. The starting material was CD4+ or CD8+ T cells sorted from blood, obtained in a trial of the OX40 agonist ivuxolimab. The origin of the receptors is an adult with an advanced solid tumor such as melanoma, head and neck, liver or kidney cancer.

The V call is TRBV11-2, the J call TRBJ2-7; D is unclear. This CDR3 comprises 14 residues. The V and J ends lost 1 base and 7 bases respectively, with 14 bases between them. Germline CDR1 reads SGHAT; CDR2 reads FQNNGV. The CDR3 spells CASSLGPSALEQYF. The CDR3 coding sequence is TGTGCCAGCAGCTTAGGGCCCAGCGCGCTGGAGCAGTACTTC.

The rearrangement links TRBV27 to TRBJ1-5, with TRBD1 as a possible D gene (5 bases). The V gene's germline CDR1 is MNHEY and CDR2 SMNVEV (reference sequence). V was cut by 7 bases and J by 1 base, with 14 bases left in between. The CDR3 is 15 residues long. The CDR3 DNA sequence: TGTGCCAGCAACCGGAGGTGGGGGAGCAATCAGCCCCAGCATTTT. This encodes CASNRRWGSNQPQHF.

This clone was detected a few times. The chain uses TRBV9 and TRBJ1-5; tentative D call: TRBD1 (6 bases). Trimming left V 3 bases short and J 7 bases short, with 17 bases between. The germline gives CDR1 SGDLS, CDR2 YYNGEE. CDR3 size: 15 residues. CDR3: CASSASTGHGQPQHF. The CDR3 DNA sequence: TGTGCCAGCAGCGCGTCTACAGGGCACGGACAGCCCCAGCATTTT.

This chain connects TRBV28 to TRBJ2-3; possibly TRBD2 for D (5 bases). This CDR3 contains 15 residues. V was cut by 6 bases and J by 2 bases, with 15 bases left in between. Per germline, CDR1 MDHEN and CDR2 SYDVKM. The CDR3 is CASRPGVDVTDTQYF. The CDR3, as DNA: TGTGCCAGCAGACCCGGGGTAGACGTCACAGATACGCAGTATTTT.

The chain carries TRBV23-1 and TRBJ1-3; 7 bases line up with TRBD1. TRBV23-1 is classed as an ORF, of uncertain function. CDR3 length: 15 amino acids. Trimming cost V 4 bases and J 0 bases; bases outside gene matches: 3. DNA of the CDR3: TGCGCCAGCAGTCCACAGGGGTTCTCTGGAAACACCATATATTTT. Translated: CASSPQGFSGNTIYF.

V and J are TRBV29-1 and TRBJ1-1; 7 bases fit TRBD1. V gave up 1 base and J gave up 4 bases; unmatched junction bases: 12. Germline V gives CDR1 SQVTM, CDR2 ANQGSEA. The CDR3 has 16 residues. The CDR3 region has the DNA TGCAGCGTTGAAGGGGGGGCAGGGGGTCTCAGCACTGAAGCTTTCTTT. Its translation: CSVEGGAGGLSTEAFF. Together with reference TRBV29-1 and TRBJ1-1, the CDR3 gives the full variable domain: SAVISQKPSRDICQRGTSLTIQCQVDSQVTMMFWYRQQPGQSLTLIATANQGSEATYESGFVIDKFPISRPNLTFSTLTVSNMSPEDSSIYLCSVEGGAGGLSTEAFFGQGTRLTVV.

CDR3 DNA sequence: TGTGCCAGCAGCTTATTGGCTTTTTGGGCTAGCGGGAGTCGTTTAGGAGAGACCCAGTACTTC. Amino acid sequence: CASSLLAFWASGSRLGETQYF. The rearrangement links TRBV7-4 to TRBJ2-5; TRBD2 matches at 10 bases. J was trimmed by 4 bases and V by 2 bases; bases with no gene match: 22. Germline CDR1 reads SGHVT; CDR2 reads SQSDAQ. The CDR3 sequence is 21 residues long.

This sequence joins TRBV6-1 and TRBJ2-7, with TRBD1 matching over 7 bases. Unmatched junction bases numbered 3, after V lost 3 bases and J lost 4 bases. The CDR3 length is 13 residues. The germline gives CDR1 MNHNS, CDR2 SASEGT. CDR3 amino acids: CASSDRGKYEQYF. The DNA for the CDR3 is TGTGCCAGCAGTGACAGGGGGAAGTACGAGCAGTACTTC.

This chain uses TRBV7-9 with TRBJ2-5; D unclear. The CDR3 length is 15 residues. V was cut by 6 bases and J by 0 bases, with 14 bases left in between. Germline CDR1 SEHNR, CDR2 FQNEAQ (reference sequence). This CDR3 is CASRASNWYQETQYF. For the CDR3, the DNA is TGTGCCAGCAGAGCCTCTAACTGGTACCAAGAGACCCAGTACTTC.

The chain joins TRBV10-1 to TRBJ1-1; D not certain. Germline CDR1 and CDR2: WNHNN and SYGVQD (reference sequence). The ends were cut back, 2 bases at V and 0 bases at J, with 7 bases in the middle. The CDR3 contains 14 residues. CDR3 DNA sequence: TGCGCCAGCAGTGAGGGTAGGGTGAACACTGAAGCTTTCTTT. Translated, it gives CASSEGRVNTEAFF.

The gene calls are TRBV7-8 and TRBJ2-5; 11 bases are shared with TRBD2. The CDR3 totals 16 residues. Germline V CDR1 and CDR2: SGHVS, FQNEAQ. Losses at the gene ends were 1 base for V and 9 bases for J; bases not matched to a gene: 10. The CDR3 coding sequence is TGTGCCAGCAGCTTAGTGGTAGCGGGAGGGCCTCCCCCCCAGTACTTC. Its protein product is CASSLVVAGGPPPQYF.

This rearrangement joins TRBV29-1 to TRBJ2-1; a weak D match, TRBD1 (6 bases). V was pared by 0 bases and J by 5 bases, with 11 bases between. The CDR3 runs to 14 residues. Germline V gene lookup returns CDR1 SQVTM and CDR2 ANQGSEA. For the CDR3, the DNA is TGCAGCGTTGAAGATCACAGGGAACACAATGAGCAGTTCTTC. Protein product: CSVEDHREHNEQFF.

The V and J genes are TRBV10-3 and TRBJ2-7; 11 nucleotides line up with TRBD2. The CDR3 totals 19 residues. Per the germline V gene, CDR1 is ENHRY and CDR2 is SYGVKD. Trimming cost V 4 bases and J 0 bases; bases outside gene matches: 14. In DNA, the CDR3 is TGTGCCATCAGTGCTATTCTGGGGACTAGCGGTTTTAGCTCCTACGAGCAGTACTTC. This encodes CAISAILGTSGFSSYEQYF.

The chain couples TRBV7-6 to TRBJ2-1, with TRBD1 matching over 9 bases. Germline V gene lookup returns CDR1 SGHVS and CDR2 FNYEAQ. The CDR3 runs 17 residues. V shed 1 base, J shed 2 bases, and the junction held 6 bases outside the gene matches. Here the CDR3 reads CASSLGAGQGPYNEQFF. Written as DNA, the CDR3 is TGTGCCAGCAGCTTAGGGGCGGGACAGGGACCCTACAATGAGCAGTTCTTC.

The chain links TRBV6-5 to TRBJ2-1; TRBD1 agrees at 9 bases. V was clipped by 2 bases and J by 6 bases; unmatched bases: 2. Germline V lookup: CDR1 MNHEY, CDR2 SVGAGI. The CDR3 has 14 amino acids. The CDR3 protein is CASSYTGQGNEQFF. The CDR3 DNA sequence: TGTGCCAGCAGTTACACGGGACAGGGCAATGAGCAGTTCTTC.

This chain links TRBV25-1 with TRBJ2-5; 8 bases are shared with TRBD1. Germline loops: CDR1 MGHDK, CDR2 SYGVNS. The CDR3 runs 17 residues. V gave up 5 bases and J gave up 5 bases; unmatched junction bases: 16. CDR3 protein: CASSPLVEAGGVETQYF. In nucleotides, the CDR3 is TGTGCCAGCAGTCCCCTCGTGGAGGCAGGGGGCGTCGAGACCCAGTACTTC.

V and J are TRBV9 and TRBJ1-5; no firm D call. V was shortened by 0 bases and J by 4 bases, with 11 bases between the two germline ends. Germline assignment: CDR1 SGDLS and CDR2 YYNGEE. CDR3 length: 15 residues. CDR3 sequence reads: CASSVDLGKNQPQHF. In nucleotides, the CDR3 is TGTGCCAGCAGCGTAGATCTAGGGAAAAATCAGCCCCAGCATTTT.

Only one count was recorded for this clone. The J gene is TRBJ1-5, the V gene TRBV7-9; D is unresolved. Germline V gene data show CDR1 as SEHNR and CDR2 as FQNEAQ (reference sequence). CDR3 length equals 14 residues. Trimming cost V 3 bases and J 1 base, with 7 bases left between them. CDR3 nucleotide sequence: TGTGCCAGCAGCTTGGGAGTCAGCAATCAGCCCCAGCATTTT. Translated: CASSLGVSNQPQHF.

The chain is built from TRBV7-9 and TRBJ1-4; D uncertain. Trimming removed 5 bases at V and 8 bases at J, with 15 bases between. This CDR3 has 14 residues. Germline V lookup: CDR1 SEHNR, CDR2 FQNEAQ (reference sequence). The CDR3: CASSHSVGGEKLFF. The CDR3 nucleotides read TGTGCCAGCAGCCACAGCGTCGGTGGGGAAAAACTGTTTTTT.

The CDR3 sequence: CASSYSAATGELFF. Written as DNA, the CDR3 is TGTGCCAGCAGTTACTCAGCCGCGACCGGGGAGCTGTTTTTT. The genes are TRBV6-6 and TRBJ2-2; D gene ambiguous. CDR1 and CDR2 from the germline V gene are MNHNY and SVGAGI (reference sequence). The V gene lost 0 bases and the J gene lost 5 bases, with 7 bases spanning the gap. The CDR3 has 14 residues.

This chain uses TRBV7-9 with TRBJ1-4; D not resolved. The V end lost 1 base, the J end lost 5 bases, and 5 bases lay between the germline ends. Germline V lookup: CDR1 SEHNR, CDR2 FQNEAQ (reference sequence). This CDR3 is built from 13 residues. CDR3: CASSLGGNEKLFF. As DNA, the CDR3 is TGTGCCAGCAGCTTAGGAGGGAATGAAAAACTGTTTTTT. The full variable domain, completed using reference TRBV7-9 and TRBJ1-4, is DTGVSQNPRHKITKRGQNVTFRCDPISEHNRLYWYRQTLGQGPEFLTYFQNEAQLEKSRLLSDRFSAERPKGSFSTLEIQRTEQGDSAMYLCASSLGGNEKLFFGSGTQLSVL.

This clone appeared a single time. Written as DNA, the CDR3 is TGTGCCAGCTCACCCACGGCGGGGTACAATGAGCAGTTCTTC. Translating it yields CASSPTAGYNEQFF. The rearrangement uses TRBV18 and TRBJ2-1, with D possibly matching TRBD2 (6 bases). The ends were cut back, 3 bases at V and 4 bases at J, with 10 bases in the middle. The CDR3 has 14 amino acids. Germline V CDR1 and CDR2: KGHSH, LQKENI.

This clone was counted a single time. The rearrangement joins TRBV2 to TRBJ2-7, with 9 nucleotides matching TRBD1. The CDR3 is made up of 15 amino acids. Germline V lookup: CDR1 SNHLY, CDR2 FYNNEI. Trimming cost V 5 bases and J 0 bases; bases outside gene matches: 5. DNA of the CDR3: TGTGCCAGCAGTCATGGACAGGGGTCCTCCTACGAGCAGTACTTC. It specifies CASSHGQGSSYEQYF.

The CDR3 sequence is CASGQGTPQPQHF. In DNA form, the CDR3 reads TGTGCTAGTGGCCAAGGGACGCCTCAGCCCCAGCATTTT. The chain employs TRBV12-5 and TRBJ1-5; weak D call: TRBD1 (5 bases). From germline, CDR1 is LGHNT and CDR2 FRNRAP. This CDR3 region has 13 residues. With 6 bases removed from V and 6 bases from J, the gap between germline ends came to 12 bases.

The chain recombines TRBV7-9 with TRBJ2-7; D is ambiguous. CDR1 is SEHNR, CDR2 FQNEAQ, per germline (reference sequence). Between the trimmed V and J ends, which lost 5 bases and 5 bases, there was a span of 13 bases. CDR3 length equals 13 residues. The CDR3 region is CASSPVGSHEQYF. The CDR3 DNA follows: TGTGCCAGCAGCCCAGTAGGGTCCCACGAGCAGTACTTC.

This rearrangement joins TRBV18 to TRBJ2-1; TRBD2 aligns across 8 bases. The CDR3 length is 15 residues. V lost 6 bases and J lost 8; bases outside the gene matches: 12. Germline V gene sequence: CDR1 KGHSH, CDR2 LQKENI. The chain's CDR3 is CASSHTGTRGHEQFF. DNA of the CDR3: TGTGCCAGCTCCCACACCGGGACTAGAGGCCATGAGCAGTTCTTC.

This clone was detected once. The chain has TRBV2 and TRBJ2-3; 7 nucleotides match TRBD2. Germline-derived CDR1 and CDR2 are SNHLY and FYNNEI. V was clipped by 3 bases and J by 2 bases; unmatched bases: 5. CDR3 length: 15 residues. CDR3 loop: CASSDGAGATDTQYF. CDR3 in DNA: TGTGCCAGCAGTGATGGGGCGGGAGCCACAGATACGCAGTATTTT.

This clone was observed once. The chain employs TRBV10-3 and TRBJ1-5, with D hard to call. The germline CDR1 and CDR2 sequences are ENHRY and SYGVKD. V was trimmed by 11 bases and J by 1 base, leaving 18 bases between them. There are 15 residues in the CDR3. The CDR3: CAASGASESNQPQHF. In DNA, the CDR3 is TGTGCCGCCTCTGGTGCCTCAGAAAGCAATCAGCCCCAGCATTTT.